Given below is one T cell receptor (beta chain) in context. The data were taken from a study of control samples from healthy donors and cancer patients. V lost 6 bases to trimming and J lost 7 bases; unmatched junction nucleotides: 10. The germline V gene has CDR1 MDHEN and CDR2 SYDVKM. The CDR3 has 16 amino acids. The data were produced by immunoSEQ multiplex PCR, yet TCRdb's version contains in-frame clones alone and is incomplete. The sample yields roughly 30,000 clones, 87% seen once. The sample taken for sequencing was PBMCs. The clonotype originates from a woman between 40 and 55 years old with lung cancer. The rearrangement links TRBV28 to TRBJ1-6; TRBD1 aligns across 9 bases. The CDR3 region is CASRPGTGIRNSPLHF. DNA of the CDR3: TGTGCCAGCAGGCCCGGGACAGGGATTCGGAATTCACCCCTCCACTTT.